What follows are 11 T cell receptor beta chains derived from one specimen sequenced in a study of neurological immune-mediated disorders (dated by TCRdb to about 2019). Library creation used 5' RACE. Sequencing instrument: Illumina HiSeq 2500. The raw public data were reprocessed by TCRdb itself: fastp quality trimming at Q25, MiXCR clonotype calling, in-frame beta chains only. Entries that share a CDR3 protein sequence are merged under the most common genes and DNA. For this sample the table gives tens of thousands of distinct CDR3 sequences, of which 17% were detected only once. The top ten clones comprise 15% of the sample. Sequenced: PBMCs. Receptors were obtained from a woman aged 40-49 years in good health.

This clonotype was counted many times. This chain links TRBV20-1 with TRBJ1-1, with D perhaps TRBD1 (6 bases). This CDR3 is 11 amino acids long. Germline CDR1 is DFQATT and CDR2 is SNEGSKA (reference sequence). V was shortened by 6 bases and J by 11 bases, with 16 bases between the two germline ends. CDR3 DNA sequence: TGCAGTGCCTTAGAGGGGGTATCGGCTTTCTTT. Translated, it gives CSALEGVSAFF.

This clonotype was recorded a few times. J is TRBJ2-5 and V is TRBV19, with D perhaps matching TRBD1 or TRBD2 (5 bases each). Trimming removed 8 bases at V and 2 bases at J, with 15 bases between. The length of the CDR3 is 14 residues. CDR1 and CDR2 from the germline V gene are LNHDA and SQIVND (reference sequence). CDR3 residues: CASAPRGRQETQYF. For the CDR3, the DNA is TGTGCCAGTGCTCCCCGGGGCAGACAAGAGACCCAGTACTTC.

This clonotype was counted at least ten times. The chain combines TRBV6-6 with TRBJ1-4, with 9 bases fitting TRBD1. The CDR3 is 14 amino acids. From germline, CDR1 is MNHNY and CDR2 SVGAGI (reference sequence). The junction had 4 bases not matched to a gene; V was cut back by 4 bases and J by 7 bases. CDR3: CASSLGDRAEKLFF. The CDR3 region has the DNA TGTGCCAGCAGTTTGGGGGACAGGGCTGAAAAACTGTTTTTT.

This clonotype showed up many times. V gene TRBV7-3 combines with J gene TRBJ2-7; 10 positions agree with TRBD1. The CDR3 has 15 residues. The germline gives CDR1 SGHTA, CDR2 FQGTGA. The junction had 7 bases not matched to a gene; V was cut back by 5 bases and J by 3 bases. CDR3 nucleotide sequence: TGTGCCAGCAGCACATGGACAGGGGGGTTCTACGAGCAGTACTTC. Protein product: CASSTWTGGFYEQYF.

This clonotype has just a few counts. The gene calls are TRBV4-3 and TRBJ1-1; D is perhaps TRBD1 (5 bases). The germline CDR1 and CDR2 sequences are LGHNA and YSLEER. The CDR3 consists of 15 residues. The V end lost 0 bases, the J end lost 3 bases, and 11 bases lay between the germline ends. This CDR3 reads CASSQDWAGHTEAFF. The CDR3 DNA reads TGCGCCAGCAGCCAAGATTGGGCGGGGCACACTGAAGCTTTCTTT.

In its sample, this clonotype was seen many times. The gene calls are TRBV27 and TRBJ2-1, with TRBD1 matching over 9 bases. The CDR3 is 14 amino acids. V lost 5 bases and J lost 7; bases outside the gene matches: 6. Germline V gene lookup returns CDR1 MNHEY and CDR2 SMNVEV (reference sequence). For the CDR3, the DNA is TGTGCCAGCAGTAGTACCGGGACAGGGAATGAGCAGTTCTTC. Residues: CASSSTGTGNEQFF.

This clonotype was recorded at least ten times. The chain couples TRBV7-3 to TRBJ1-1; D is possibly TRBD1 (5 bases). The CDR3 runs to 13 residues. The V and J ends lost 4 bases and 11 bases respectively, with 17 bases between them. Germline V gene data show CDR1 as SGHTA and CDR2 as FQGTGA. The CDR3 DNA sequence: TGTGCCAGCAGCTCGAACGCAGGCAGGGAGGCTTTCTTT. Its protein is CASSSNAGREAFF.

This clonotype appeared a single time. The chain couples TRBV20-1 to TRBJ2-7; D is possibly TRBD2 (7 bases). This CDR3 is 13 amino acids long. Trimming left V 4 bases short and J 7 bases short, with 17 bases between. The V gene's germline CDR1 is DFQATT and CDR2 SNEGSKA (reference sequence). The CDR3 nucleotides are TGCAGTGCTAAGGGGGAGGGGGACTATGAGCAGTACGTC. Protein sequence: CSAKGEGDYEQYV.

With regard to this clonotype: Since a much larger clone is just one base distant, this may be a read error. The chain joins TRBV27 to TRBJ1-1, with TRBD1 as a possible D gene (6 bases). From germline, CDR1 is MNHEY and CDR2 SMNVEV (reference sequence). The CDR3 is 16 amino acids. The V end lost 4 bases, the J end lost 0 bases, and 15 bases lay between the germline ends. The CDR3 coding sequence is TGTGCCAGCAGTTCCCGGACAGCGGACATGAACACTGAAGCTTTCTTT. Translating gives CASSSRTADMNTEAFF.

This clonotype was counted ten times or more. The chain couples TRBV20-1 to TRBJ2-2; TRBD1 matches 7 bases. The CDR3 covers 17 residues. V lost 0 bases, J lost 0 bases, and 7 bases stayed unmatched. Germline loops: CDR1 DFQATT, CDR2 SNEGSKA (reference sequence). CDR3 sequence (DNA): TGCAGTGCTAGAGATGAAGGGGGCGATTCGAACACCGGGGAGCTGTTTTTT. Amino acids: CSARDEGGDSNTGELFF.

This clonotype has at least ten counts. The rearrangement joins TRBV2 to TRBJ2-1; D remains ambiguous. Germline values: CDR1 SNHLY, CDR2 FYNNEI. CDR3 length equals 13 residues. V lost 7 bases and J lost 2, with 9 bases in between. Here the CDR3 reads CASTLDTYNEQFF. CDR3 DNA: TGTGCCAGCACCTTGGATACCTACAATGAGCAGTTCTTC.